These 11 T cell receptor beta chains were all obtained from the same sample, sequenced in a study of OX40 agonist ivuxolimab in advanced cancers. Profiled with immunoSEQ multiplex PCR; TCRdb holds only in-frame clones, not every one. The profile shows over 30,000 clones, about four fifths of them singletons. Sequenced here: CD4+ or CD8+ T cells sorted from blood, sampled in a trial of the OX40 agonist ivuxolimab. The receptors come from an adult with an advanced solid tumor such as melanoma, head and neck, liver or kidney cancer.

The rearrangement links TRBV2 to TRBJ2-5; D is unclear. Germline loops: CDR1 SNHLY, CDR2 FYNNEI. CDR3 size: 11 residues. The V gene lost 7 bases and the J gene lost 2 bases, with 5 bases spanning the gap. Here the CDR3 reads CASILQETQYF. CDR3 sequence (DNA): TGTGCCAGCATCTTGCAAGAGACCCAGTACTTC.

V usage is TRBV27 and J usage is TRBJ1-1; 8 nucleotides align to TRBD1. Germline V lookup: CDR1 MNHEY, CDR2 SMNVEV (reference sequence). The CDR3 extends over 15 amino acids. J lost 2 bases, V lost 5 bases, and 7 bases had no gene match. The CDR3 here is CASSPGGARNTEAFF. Written as DNA, the CDR3 is TGTGCCAGCAGTCCAGGGGGCGCGAGAAACACTGAAGCTTTCTTT.

The rearrangement uses TRBV19 and TRBJ1-5; D ambiguous. The CDR3 runs to 17 residues. Trimming took off 10 bases at V and 4 bases at J, with 26 bases between the two ends. CDR1 LNHDA and CDR2 SQIVND come from the germline V gene (reference sequence). For the CDR3, the DNA is TGTGCCACTCTCCGGACTTCGGGTGGTGTACGTAATCAGCCCCAGCATTTT. It encodes CATLRTSGGVRNQPQHF.

V and J are TRBV27 and TRBJ1-5; no firm D call. CDR3 size: 15 residues. CDR1 and CDR2 from the germline V gene are MNHEY and SMNVEV (reference sequence). Trimming shortened V by 7 bases and J by 4 bases, and 17 bases separated the two germline ends. The CDR3 loop reads CASTPEPLQNQPQHF. The CDR3 DNA sequence: TGTGCCAGCACCCCGGAACCCCTACAAAATCAGCCCCAGCATTTT.

The chain recombines TRBV27 with TRBJ2-7; D not resolved. This CDR3 is built from 10 residues. Germline CDR1 reads MNHEY; CDR2 reads SMNVEV (reference sequence). V shed 8 bases and J shed 4 bases, with 6 bases lying between them. The CDR3 loop reads CASASYEQYF. The CDR3 DNA reads TGTGCCAGCGCGAGTTACGAGCAGTACTTC.

This clone was seen more than once but under ten times. The rearrangement links TRBV7-6 to TRBJ2-1; D unclear. V gave up 1 base and J gave up 0 bases, with 7 bases separating them. This CDR3 contains 15 residues. Germline V gene lookup returns CDR1 SGHVS and CDR2 FNYEAQ. Here the CDR3 DNA reads TGTGCCAGCAGCTTAGGGTCGAGCTCCTACAATGAGCAGTTCTTC. It specifies CASSLGSSSYNEQFF.

The chain links TRBV19 to TRBJ1-5; D is uncertain. This CDR3 is built from 14 residues. V was trimmed by 3 bases and J by 0 bases, leaving 6 bases between them. CDR1 and CDR2 from the germline V gene are LNHDA and SQIVND (reference sequence). CDR3 nucleotides: TGTGCCAGTAGTATTGGCCATAGCAATCAGCCCCAGCATTTT. It is translated as CASSIGHSNQPQHF.

There are a few counts of this clone. The chain employs TRBV28 and TRBJ2-2; 8 nucleotides match TRBD1. V shed 8 bases and J 4 bases; nucleotides not matched to a gene: 9. The germline gives CDR1 MDHEN, CDR2 SYDVKM. The length of the CDR3 is 15 residues. CDR3 sequence reads: CASSRGRSGTGELFF. CDR3 DNA sequence: TGTGCCAGCTCCAGGGGGCGATCTGGCACCGGGGAGCTGTTTTTT.

V is TRBV19 and J is TRBJ1-2; no firm D call. Germline V gives CDR1 LNHDA, CDR2 SQIVND (reference sequence). Between the trimmed V and J ends, which lost 3 bases and 8 bases, there was a span of 22 bases. The length of the CDR3 is 16 residues. CDR3 DNA sequence: TGTGCCAGTAGTATTACACTGGCCGGTCGAGTCGGCGGCTACACCTTC. Amino acid sequence: CASSITLAGRVGGYTF.

V usage is TRBV5-8 and J usage is TRBJ1-1; D unclear. The CDR3 extends over 14 amino acids. The germline V and J ends were trimmed by 5 bases and 2 bases, with 13 bases remaining between them. The germline gives CDR1 SGHTS, CDR2 YDEGEE. The CDR3 here is CASSRWQINTEAFF. The CDR3 DNA is TGTGCCAGCAGTCGTTGGCAGATTAACACTGAAGCTTTCTTT.

The V and J genes are TRBV6-5 and TRBJ1-2, with D hard to call. Germline V lookup: CDR1 MNHEY, CDR2 SVGAGI. The CDR3 is 13 residues long. V was shortened by 6 bases and J by 10 bases, with 18 bases between the two germline ends. CDR3 bases: TGTGCCAGCAGACACTCCCAGGCGTCTTCCTACACCTTC. It codes for CASRHSQASSYTF.